This paragraph reports one T cell receptor (beta chain). CDR1 is GTSNPN and CDR2 is SVGIG in the germline V gene (reference sequence). With 1 base removed from V and 5 bases from J, the gap between germline ends came to 15 bases. There are 16 residues in the CDR3. This sample stems from a study of OX40 agonist ivuxolimab in advanced cancers. Sequencing used immunoSEQ multiplex PCR; TCRdb keeps in-frame clones, though not all of them. Here the sample spans approximately 35,000 clones, approximately 92% being singletons. This chain uses TRBV30 with TRBJ1-6; D might be TRBD1 (6 bases). Sample: CD4+ or CD8+ T cells sorted from blood, taken in a trial of the OX40 agonist ivuxolimab. This TCR came from an adult with an advanced solid tumor such as melanoma, head and neck, liver or kidney cancer. CDR3 in amino acids: CAWSEGGRRHNSPLHF. CDR3 DNA sequence: TGTGCCTGGAGTGAGGGGGGCCGGAGACATAATTCACCCCTCCACTTT.